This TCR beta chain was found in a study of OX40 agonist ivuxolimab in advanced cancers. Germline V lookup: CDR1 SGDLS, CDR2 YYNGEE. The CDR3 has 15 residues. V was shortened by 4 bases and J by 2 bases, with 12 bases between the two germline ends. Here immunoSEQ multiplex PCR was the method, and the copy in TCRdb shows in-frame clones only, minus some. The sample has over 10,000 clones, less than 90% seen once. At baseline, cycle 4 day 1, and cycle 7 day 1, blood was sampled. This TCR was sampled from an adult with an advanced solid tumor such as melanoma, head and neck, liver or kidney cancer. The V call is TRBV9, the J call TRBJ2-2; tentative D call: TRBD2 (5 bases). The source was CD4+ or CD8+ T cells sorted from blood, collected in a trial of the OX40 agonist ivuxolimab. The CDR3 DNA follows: TGTGCCAGCAGCCACGGGAACAGTAACACCGGGGAGCTGTTTTTT. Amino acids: CASSHGNSNTGELFF.